These 25 T cell receptor beta chains were all obtained from the same sample, sequenced in a study of regulatory and conventional T cells in RAG deficiency. Regulatory T cells were sorted from blood as CD4+ CD25-high CD127-low cells. TCRdb's copy holds only in-frame clones and misses some; the assay was immunoSEQ multiplex PCR. The sample holds 7,000 to 8,500 clones; more than 75% are singletons and the top ten take 1.3% to 1.5%. This sample was shared with a second study, whose subject was regulatory T cells. As that study records: Primers: 52 TRBV forward and 13 TRBJ reverse.

Sequencing used CD127- CD25+ CD4+ Tregs sorted from blood. These receptor sequences come from a human donor in good health.

The V call is TRBV18, the J call TRBJ2-7; maybe TRBD1 (5 bases). This CDR3 comprises 17 residues. The V and J ends lost 2 bases and 2 bases respectively, with 19 bases between them. The germline V gene has CDR1 KGHSH and CDR2 LQKENI. The CDR3 region has the DNA TGTGCCAGCTCACCAGAAGGGGTCCGGATCGGTGCCTACGAGCAGTACTTC. Encoded protein: CASSPEGVRIGAYEQYF.

About this clone itself: Other DNA sequences within the sample encode an identical CDR3. V usage is TRBV18 and J usage is TRBJ1-6; the match to TRBD1 covers 8 bases. This CDR3 is 17 amino acids long. Germline V gene data show CDR1 as KGHSH and CDR2 as LQKENI. V shed 0 bases and J 5 bases; nucleotides not matched to a gene: 6. The CDR3 spells CASSPPIQGANNSPLHF. The CDR3 DNA is TGTGCCAGCTCACCACCAATCCAGGGGGCGAATAATTCACCCCTCCACTTT.

A single count supports this clone. The chain uses TRBV5-4 and TRBJ1-4; D unresolved. Germline CDR1 reads SGHNT; CDR2 reads YYREEE (reference sequence). This CDR3 has 15 residues. Trimming removed 4 bases at V and 0 bases at J, with 10 bases between. For the CDR3, the DNA is TGTGCCAGCAGCCCCTCCCCAGCAACTAATGAAAAACTGTTTTTT. Amino acids: CASSPSPATNEKLFF. Complete variable domain (other parts from reference TRBV5-4 and TRBJ1-4): ETGVTQSPTHLIKTRGQQVTLRCSSQSGHNTVSWYQQALGQGPQFIFQYYREEENGRGNFPPRFSGLQFPNYSSELNVNALELDDSALYLCASSPSPATNEKLFFGSGTQLSVL.

This chain links TRBV6-1 with TRBJ1-2, with 8 positions matching TRBD1. Germline V gene data show CDR1 as MNHNS and CDR2 as SASEGT. V dropped 6 bases and J dropped 4; count of bases not matched to a gene: 10. There are 15 residues in the CDR3. CDR3 sequence (DNA): TGTGCCAGCAGCATCGTCCCGGACAGGGTCTATGGCTACACCTTC. Its protein product is CASSIVPDRVYGYTF.

The rearrangement joins TRBV5-1 to TRBJ2-7; 7 bases fit TRBD2. V shed 0 bases and J 0 bases; nucleotides not matched to a gene: 15. The germline V gene encodes CDR1 SGHRS and CDR2 YFSETQ. The CDR3 totals 19 residues. CDR3: CASSLAGGGGALNSYEQYF. CDR3 nucleotide sequence: TGCGCCAGCAGCTTGGCCGGAGGCGGGGGAGCATTAAACTCCTACGAGCAGTACTTC.

This chain joins TRBV28 and TRBJ2-2; D may be TRBD1 (5 bases). The V and J ends lost 6 bases and 0 bases respectively, with 8 bases between them. The CDR3 is 14 amino acids. Germline V CDR1 and CDR2: MDHEN, SYDVKM. CDR3 loop: CASSRTPNTGELFF. The DNA of the CDR3 is TGTGCCAGCAGCCGGACACCGAACACCGGGGAGCTGTTTTTT.

This clone was found a few times. The rearrangement uses TRBV2 and TRBJ2-5, with 12 bases fitting TRBD2. The germline gives CDR1 SNHLY, CDR2 FYNNEI. The CDR3 has 16 residues. The V and J ends lost 5 bases and 2 bases, in that order; junction bases with no gene match: 6. The CDR3 sequence: CASSPWTSGAQETQYF. The CDR3 DNA sequence: TGTGCCAGCAGTCCATGGACTAGCGGGGCGCAAGAGACCCAGTACTTC. Together with reference TRBV2 and TRBJ2-5, the CDR3 gives the full variable domain: EPEVTQTPSHQVTQMGQEVILRCVPISNHLYFYWYRQILGQKVEFLVSFYNNEISEKSEIFDDQFSVERPDGSNFTLKIRSTKLEDSAMYFCASSPWTSGAQETQYFGPGTRLLVL.

Worth noting for this clone: At one of its ends the junction is not consistent with the germline gene, which may arise from a read error. The chain combines TRBV4-1 with TRBJ1-5, with D hard to call. Germline-derived CDR1 and CDR2 are MGHRA and YSYEKL. The CDR3 has 16 amino acids. The CDR3 loop reads CASSEEGKEPGQPQHF. DNA for the CDR3: TGCGCCAGCAGCGAAGAAGGAAAGGAGCCGGGTCAGCCCCAGCATTTT.

The rearrangement joins TRBV28 to TRBJ2-1; TRBD2 aligns across 12 bases. The CDR3 has 15 amino acids. Germline V gene lookup returns CDR1 MDHEN and CDR2 SYDVKM. The V gene end was trimmed by 6 bases and the J gene end by 9 bases; junction bases not matched to a gene: 9. CDR3 sequence reads: CASSQLAGGLSEQFF. CDR3 in DNA: TGTGCCAGCAGCCAACTAGCGGGGGGCCTCTCTGAGCAGTTCTTC.

CDR3 residues: CASSESLRGGYTF. CDR3 sequence (DNA): TGTGCCAGCAGTGAATCTCTCCGGGGTGGCTACACCTTC. The J gene is TRBJ1-2, the V gene TRBV6-1; D not resolved. The V end lost 2 bases, the J end lost 7 bases, and 11 bases lay between the germline ends. Germline CDR1 reads MNHNS; CDR2 reads SASEGT. CDR3 size: 13 residues.

The J gene is TRBJ1-2, the V gene TRBV25-1; 9 bases map to TRBD1. After removal of 3 bases from V and 1 base from J, the junction contained 3 bases not matched to a gene. The germline CDR1 and CDR2 sequences are MGHDK and SYGVNS. This CDR3 contains 15 residues. In DNA form, the CDR3 reads TGTGCCAGCAGTGACGGGACAGGGAATAACTATGGCTACACCTTC. This sequence encodes CASSDGTGNNYGYTF.

The chain employs TRBV5-4 and TRBJ1-6; 10 nucleotides line up with TRBD1. J lost 7 bases, V lost 3 bases, and 4 bases had no gene match. The CDR3 is 15 amino acids. CDR1 and CDR2 from the germline V gene are SGHNT and YYREEE (reference sequence). The CDR3 DNA reads as TGTGCCAGCAGCTCCCGGACAGGGGGGAATTCACCCCTCCACTTT. Residues: CASSSRTGGNSPLHF.

V and J are TRBV25-1 and TRBJ1-3; TRBD1 matches 7 bases. Germline V gene sequence: CDR1 MGHDK, CDR2 SYGVNS. This CDR3 comprises 14 residues. The junction had 6 bases not matched to a gene; V was cut back by 10 bases and J by 0 bases. The CDR3, as DNA: TGTGCCATCGGGGACAGCGCCTCTGGAAACACCATATATTTT. Translation gives CAIGDSASGNTIYF.

In the case of this clone: Germline and junction disagree at one end, which may indicate a read error. The same CDR3 also results from other DNA sequences found in this sample. The CDR3 reads CASRLNSYNSPLHF. The CDR3 DNA follows: TGTGCCAGCAGATTAAACTCCTATAATTCCCCCCTCCACTTT. The chain links TRBV6-5 to TRBJ1-6; D is unclear. CDR1 is MNHEY, CDR2 SVGAGI, per germline. The CDR3 contains 14 residues.

The V and J genes are TRBV30 and TRBJ2-7; 8 nucleotides line up with TRBD2. The germline CDR1 and CDR2 sequences are GTSNPN and SVGIG (reference sequence). Germline trimming cut 2 bases from V and 3 bases from J; bases unmatched to any gene: 0. This CDR3 is 12 amino acids long. CDR3 in DNA: TGTGCCTGGAGTACTAGCGGCTACGAGCAGTACTTC. It encodes CAWSTSGYEQYF.

This clone was seen more than once but under ten times. The V and J genes are TRBV2 and TRBJ1-3; 10 bases align to TRBD1. Looked up from germline, CDR1 is SNHLY and CDR2 is FYNNEI. Trimming removed 6 bases from V and 3 bases from J; junction bases left unmatched: 8. CDR3 length: 16 amino acids. Written as DNA, the CDR3 is TGTGCCAGCAGCCCCAGGACAGGGGGGGTTGGAAACACCATATATTTT. Encoded protein: CASSPRTGGVGNTIYF.

The V gene is TRBV23-1, the J gene TRBJ2-3; TRBD1 might be the D (6 bases). TRBV23-1 is treated as an ORF (open reading frame) with a function not yet certain. Trimming removed 7 bases from V and 4 bases from J, with 18 bases in between. The CDR3 extends over 15 amino acids. As DNA, the CDR3 is TGCGCCAGCACCCAACAGGGCCAAATCCCAGATACGCAGTATTTT. This gives the protein CASTQQGQIPDTQYF.

In this sample, this clone turned up once. This chain connects TRBV7-9 to TRBJ1-2; possibly TRBD1 for D (6 bases). This CDR3 has 14 amino acids. Germline CDR1 and CDR2: SEHNR and FQNEAQ (reference sequence). Trimming pared 0 bases from V and 5 bases from J, leaving 10 bases between. CDR3 sequence reads: CASSLAGGPYGYTF. CDR3 coding DNA: TGTGCCAGCAGCTTAGCGGGGGGGCCGTATGGCTACACCTTC.

The table lists this clone with a count of one. The genes are TRBV7-9 and TRBJ2-1; possible D gene TRBD2, 7 bases. Germline V gene sequence: CDR1 SEHNR, CDR2 FQNEAQ (reference sequence). Trimming stripped 1 base from V and 5 bases from J, with 18 bases between. CDR3 size: 17 residues. DNA of the CDR3: TGTGCCAGCAGCTTAGTCCGTGGGGGGGCTTCTGACAATGAGCAGTTCTTC. It yields the protein CASSLVRGGASDNEQFF.

This rearrangement joins TRBV5-1 to TRBJ2-3, with 7 nucleotides matching TRBD2. CDR3 length: 15 amino acids. Trimming cost V 1 base and J 4 bases; bases outside gene matches: 6. The germline V gene has CDR1 SGHRS and CDR2 YFSETQ. The CDR3 DNA follows: TGCGCCAGCAGCTTGTGGGCTAGCGGTCCAGATACGCAGTATTTT. It specifies CASSLWASGPDTQYF. Filled out from reference TRBV5-1 and TRBJ2-3, the complete variable domain reads KAGVTQTPRYLIKTRGQQVTLSCSPISGHRSVSWYQQTPGQGLQFLFEYFSETQRNKGNFPGRFSGRQFSNSRSEMNVSTLELGDSALYLCASSLWASGPDTQYFGPGTRLTVL.

The chain is built from TRBV5-1 and TRBJ2-7, with D maybe TRBD1 (7 bases). V was cut by 3 bases and J by 12 bases, with 28 bases left in between. This CDR3 spans 16 amino acids. Germline V gene lookup returns CDR1 SGHRS and CDR2 YFSETQ. This CDR3 reads CASSYGGDSKRWRSYF. CDR3 DNA sequence: TGCGCCAGCAGCTACGGAGGGGACAGTAAGCGTTGGAGGTCGTACTTC.

V is TRBV2 and J is TRBJ1-1; a weak D match, TRBD1 (5 bases). CDR1 is SNHLY and CDR2 is FYNNEI in the germline V gene. The CDR3 runs 12 residues. The V gene lost 8 bases and the J gene lost 1 base, with 8 bases spanning the gap. The CDR3: CASGGGNTEAFF. Here the CDR3 DNA reads TGTGCCAGCGGGGGGGGGAACACTGAAGCTTTCTTT.

The V call is TRBV12-2, the J call TRBJ2-3; the table calls TRBD2, which could not be checked here. TRBV12-2 is classified as a pseudogene. This CDR3 region has 14 residues. CDR3 sequence: CASRPSGPTDTQYF. DNA of the CDR3: TGTGCAAGTCGCCCGAGCGGGCCCACAGATACGCAGTATTTT.

V is TRBV18 and J is TRBJ1-1; D may be TRBD1 (5 bases). The CDR3 runs to 13 residues. Trimming pared 2 bases from V and 4 bases from J, leaving 8 bases between. The germline CDR1 and CDR2 sequences are KGHSH and LQKENI. CDR3 loop: CASSPSGGTEAFF. The CDR3 DNA is TGTGCCAGCTCACCAAGCGGGGGCACTGAAGCTTTCTTT.

The chain is built from TRBV10-3 and TRBJ1-5, with 8 bases that match TRBD1. CDR1 is ENHRY and CDR2 is SYGVKD in the germline V gene. J gave up 0 bases and V 2 bases, and 3 bases lay outside the gene matches. This CDR3 is built from 16 residues. CDR3: CAISEGDRISNQPQHF. The CDR3 DNA reads TGTGCCATCAGTGAGGGGGACAGGATTAGCAATCAGCCCCAGCATTTT.